These 20 T cell receptor beta chains came from one sample sequenced in a study of cytomegalovirus exposure and HLA in healthy donors. Profiled with immunoSEQ multiplex PCR; TCRdb holds only in-frame clones, not every one. The profile covers some 340,000 clones, with around 87% appearing a single time and about 1.2% taken by the ten largest. Sequenced input: PBMCs. The receptors were sampled from a woman aged 30 to 39 in good health and CMV-seropositive.

The chain couples TRBV6-5 to TRBJ1-5; no reliable D call. The CDR3 sequence is 13 residues long. Germline lookup yields CDR1 MNHEY and CDR2 SVGAGI. V was cut by 4 bases and J by 4 bases, with 8 bases left in between. The CDR3 region has the DNA TGTGCCAGCAGTTTAACAGAAAATCAGCCCCAGCATTTT. Translating gives CASSLTENQPQHF.

The CDR3: CASSLDKVNTEAFF. CDR3 DNA: TGTGCCAGCAGCTTGGATAAGGTGAACACTGAAGCTTTCTTT. The genes are TRBV5-6 and TRBJ1-1; the D is unclear. V was clipped by 0 bases and J by 0 bases, with 6 bases between them. There are 14 residues in the CDR3. From germline, CDR1 is SGHDT and CDR2 YYEEEE.

The rearrangement links TRBV2 to TRBJ2-3, with D possibly matching TRBD2 (6 bases). The length of the CDR3 is 19 residues. Germline loops: CDR1 SNHLY, CDR2 FYNNEI. V lost 4 bases and J 0 bases, leaving 23 bases between the germline ends. CDR3 sequence reads: CASSGGTGTFPTSTDTQYF. CDR3 coding DNA: TGTGCCAGCAGTGGAGGGACTGGAACTTTTCCGACTAGCACAGATACGCAGTATTTT.

This clone was observed once. The V and J genes are TRBV7-3 and TRBJ2-3; 11 nucleotides line up with TRBD2. CDR3 size: 18 residues. The V gene's germline CDR1 is SGHTA and CDR2 FQGTGA. The V gene end was trimmed by 0 bases and the J gene end by 0 bases; junction bases not matched to a gene: 5. CDR3 sequence (DNA): TGTGCCAGCAGCTTAACCTCTAGCGGGAGGCCTAGCACAGATACGCAGTATTTT. It specifies CASSLTSSGRPSTDTQYF.

The rearrangement links TRBV7-8 to TRBJ1-1; tentative D call: TRBD1 (5 bases). CDR3 length: 13 amino acids. Germline CDR1 is SGHVS and CDR2 is FQNEAQ. V lost 6 bases to trimming and J lost 0 bases, with 8 bases between them. The CDR3 DNA is TGTGCCAGCAGTAAAGGGGTGAACACTGAAGCTTTCTTT. Translation: CASSKGVNTEAFF.

The CDR3 DNA follows: TGCGCCAGCAGCTTGGCCCGGAGCTCCTACAATGAGCAGTTCTTC. It is translated as CASSLARSSYNEQFF. The J gene is TRBJ2-1, the V gene TRBV5-1; D not certain. Germline CDR1 SGHRS, CDR2 YFSETQ. The length of the CDR3 is 15 residues. V was clipped by 0 bases and J by 0 bases, with 7 bases between them.

The chain employs TRBV11-2 and TRBJ2-7; 8 bases are shared with TRBD1. The V gene end was trimmed by 5 bases and the J gene end by 4 bases; junction bases not matched to a gene: 10. The CDR3 consists of 15 residues. Germline loops: CDR1 SGHAT, CDR2 FQNNGV. Written as DNA, the CDR3 is TGTGCCAGCAGCCTTGGACAGGGAGCCTTTTACGAGCAGTACTTC. Its translation: CASSLGQGAFYEQYF.

The chain recombines TRBV7-2 with TRBJ1-2, with TRBD1 matching over 7 bases. There are 14 residues in the CDR3. The V gene end was trimmed by 5 bases and the J gene end by 4 bases; junction bases not matched to a gene: 7. Germline V CDR1 and CDR2: SGHTA, FQGNSA. The chain's CDR3 is CASSPSRDSYGYTF. The CDR3 bases are TGTGCCAGCAGCCCCAGCCGGGACAGCTATGGCTACACCTTC.

The genes are TRBV5-6 and TRBJ1-2; D call uncertain. The CDR3 has 16 residues. CDR1 is SGHDT and CDR2 is YYEEEE in the germline V gene. The germline V and J ends were trimmed by 1 base and 4 bases, with 17 bases remaining between them. DNA of the CDR3: TGTGCCAGCAGCTTGATTTCTGCTCCGCCGGCCTATGGCTACACCTTC. It translates to CASSLISAPPAYGYTF.

This chain uses TRBV6-1 with TRBJ1-1; D gene unclear. V lost 6 bases and J lost 1, with 12 bases in between. CDR1 MNHNS and CDR2 SASEGT come from the germline V gene. This CDR3 spans 14 amino acids. DNA of the CDR3: TGTGCCAGCAGAAGGCTCGGAGGGAACACTGAAGCTTTCTTT. Translating gives CASRRLGGNTEAFF.

The rearrangement uses TRBV9 and TRBJ2-7, with TRBD2 matching over 7 bases. Germline assignment: CDR1 SGDLS and CDR2 YYNGEE. There are 15 residues in the CDR3. After removal of 1 base from V and 0 bases from J, the junction contained 4 bases not matched to a gene. This CDR3 reads CASSVMGGSSYEQYF. CDR3 DNA: TGTGCCAGCAGCGTAATGGGGGGGAGCTCCTACGAGCAGTACTTC.

The chain has TRBV5-1 and TRBJ1-3; D is unresolved. The CDR3 runs to 18 residues. CDR1 is SGHRS and CDR2 is YFSETQ in the germline V gene. V was clipped by 4 bases and J by 0 bases, with 20 bases between them. CDR3 region: CASSQTPTQVSSGNTIYF. As DNA, the CDR3 is TGCGCCAGCAGCCAAACGCCGACGCAGGTTAGCTCTGGAAACACCATATATTTT.

This clone has only one observation. V and J are TRBV6-1 and TRBJ1-1; 10 bases map to TRBD1. The germline CDR1 and CDR2 sequences are MNHNS and SASEGT. The V segment lost 3 bases and the J segment 0 bases; nucleotides outside the gene matches: 10. The CDR3 spans 18 residues. CDR3 coding DNA: TGTGCCAGCAGTGAGGGTCCCGGGACAGGGGTAATGAACACTGAAGCTTTCTTT. Translation: CASSEGPGTGVMNTEAFF.

V gene TRBV7-2 combines with J gene TRBJ1-5, with TRBD1 as a possible D gene (5 bases). The CDR3 is 13 amino acids. V was shortened by 4 bases and J by 2 bases, with 6 bases between the two germline ends. Germline V gene data show CDR1 as SGHTA and CDR2 as FQGNSA. CDR3 DNA sequence: TGTGCCAGCAGCTGGGGGGGCAATCAGCCCCAGCATTTT. Its translation: CASSWGGNQPQHF.

J is TRBJ2-2 and V is TRBV11-2; 10 bases are shared with TRBD2. Looked up from germline, CDR1 is SGHAT and CDR2 is FQNNGV. V gave up 1 base and J gave up 2 bases; unmatched junction bases: 4. This CDR3 spans 17 amino acids. The CDR3 protein is CASSLVAGGPNTGELFF. The CDR3 DNA follows: TGTGCCAGCAGCTTAGTAGCGGGGGGACCTAACACCGGGGAGCTGTTTTTT. Drawing the rest from reference TRBV11-2 and TRBJ2-2, the complete variable domain is EAGVAQSPRYKIIEKRQSVAFWCNPISGHATLYWYQQILGQGPKLLIQFQNNGVVDDSQLPKDRFSAERLKGVDSTLKIQPAKLEDSAVYLCASSLVAGGPNTGELFFGEGSRLTVL.

This chain joins TRBV9 and TRBJ2-5; D not resolved. This CDR3 is 15 amino acids long. V was pared by 4 bases and J by 1 base, with 14 bases between. The V gene's germline CDR1 is SGDLS and CDR2 YYNGEE. The CDR3 bases are TGTGCCAGCAGCCCCACCGTGGGCCTCCAAGAGACCCAGTACTTC. Protein: CASSPTVGLQETQYF.

V and J are TRBV6-5 and TRBJ1-2, with no clear D. V lost 6 bases and J lost 3, with 11 bases in between. CDR1 and CDR2 (germline): MNHEY, SVGAGI. This CDR3 has 13 amino acids. CDR3 residues: CASRTSAHYGYTF. The DNA for the CDR3 is TGTGCCAGCAGGACGTCTGCGCACTATGGCTACACCTTC.

The chain is built from TRBV5-6 and TRBJ2-7; D may correspond to TRBD1 or TRBD2 (5 bases each). CDR1 is SGHDT and CDR2 is YYEEEE in the germline V gene. The CDR3 runs 14 residues. Trimming pared 5 bases from V and 2 bases from J, leaving 14 bases between. The chain's CDR3 is CASRPGQDAYEQYF. CDR3 in DNA: TGTGCCAGCAGGCCGGGGCAGGACGCCTACGAGCAGTACTTC.

This clone was detected a few times. This rearrangement joins TRBV6-1 to TRBJ1-5; D gene unclear. V dropped 4 bases and J dropped 2 bases, with 9 bases sitting between them. The germline CDR1 and CDR2 sequences are MNHNS and SASEGT. This CDR3 spans 14 amino acids. The CDR3 coding sequence is TGTGCCAGCAGTGCCCATCAGGGCAATCAGCCCCAGCATTTT. It is translated as CASSAHQGNQPQHF.

The chain employs TRBV27 and TRBJ1-5; TRBD1 might be the D (6 bases). Per the germline V gene, CDR1 is MNHEY and CDR2 is SMNVEV (reference sequence). The CDR3 has 14 amino acids. V was cut by 8 bases and J by 7 bases, with 18 bases left in between. The CDR3 region is CASLGRGARQPQHF. CDR3 coding DNA: TGTGCCAGCCTTGGGAGGGGGGCGAGGCAGCCCCAGCATTTT.